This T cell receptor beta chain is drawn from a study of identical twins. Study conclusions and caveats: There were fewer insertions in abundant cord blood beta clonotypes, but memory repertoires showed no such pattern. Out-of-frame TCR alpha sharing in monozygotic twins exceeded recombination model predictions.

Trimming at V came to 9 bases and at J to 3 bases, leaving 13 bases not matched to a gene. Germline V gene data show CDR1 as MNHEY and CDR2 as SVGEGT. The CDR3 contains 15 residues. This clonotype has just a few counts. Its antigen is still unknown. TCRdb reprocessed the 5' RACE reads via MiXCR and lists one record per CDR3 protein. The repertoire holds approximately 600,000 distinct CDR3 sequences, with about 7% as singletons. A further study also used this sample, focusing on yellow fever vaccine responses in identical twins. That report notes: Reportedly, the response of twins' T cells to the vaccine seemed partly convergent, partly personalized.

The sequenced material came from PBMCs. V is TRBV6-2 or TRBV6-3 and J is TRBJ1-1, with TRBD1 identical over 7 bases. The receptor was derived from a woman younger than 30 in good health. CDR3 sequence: CARRGPGDLDTEAFF. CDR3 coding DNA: TGTGCCAGAAGGGGGCCTGGAGATTTAGACACTGAAGCTTTCTTT.